This T cell receptor (beta chain) appears in the sequencing data of a study of blood T cell repertoires in COVID-19. Study-wide background: Sites across the United States, Italy and Spain contributed samples from acute and convalescent COVID-19. The cDNA or gDNA used as material had been derived from T cells, B-cell-depleted T cells, or PBMCs.

Original data processing: Using reference gene primer amplification, nucleated cell counts were estimated. Profiling relied on immunoSEQ multiplex PCR, and the TCRdb table lists in-frame clones only, not all of them. V and J calls and clone size are those listed in that table; D and trimming were worked out from the DNA. This table has 100,000 to 150,000 clones, less than 90% appearing once. In this sample, this clone turned up once. The sequence came from a woman between 25 and 40 years old who had recovered from COVID-19. Material for sequencing was peripheral blood.

DNA for the CDR3: TGTGCCAGCTCACCAGGCACCTGGAACACTGAAGCTTTCTTT. It is translated as CASSPGTWNTEAFF. The chain is built from TRBV18 and TRBJ1-1; D is unresolved. The CDR3 has 14 residues. The V end lost 2 bases, the J end lost 1 base, and 8 bases lay between the germline ends. Germline CDR1 reads KGHSH; CDR2 reads LQKENI.